Below, 12 T cell receptor beta chains from the same sample are listed, as sequenced in a study of blood T cell repertoires in COVID-19. Assay used: immunoSEQ multiplex PCR; TCRdb lists only in-frame clones, some missing. The sample lists approximately 250,000 clones; 70% to 85% were seen once. The sequenced material came from PBMCs or T cells enriched from blood (not recorded which). The receptors were sampled from a man aged 35 to 55 who had recovered from COVID-19.

The gene calls are TRBV5-1 and TRBJ2-1, with 9 bases matching TRBD1. The trim removed 4 bases at V and 5 bases at J, leaving 10 bases unmatched. Germline V CDR1 and CDR2: SGHRS, YFSETQ. The CDR3 runs to 16 residues. CDR3 in amino acids: CASSQTSGTGNNEQFF. CDR3 sequence (DNA): TGCGCCAGCAGCCAGACCTCCGGGACAGGGAACAATGAGCAGTTCTTC.

This clone was detected a few times. The chain employs TRBV4-3 and TRBJ2-5; TRBD2 is a possible D gene (5 bases). CDR1 and CDR2 (germline): LGHNA, YSLEER. The ends were cut back, 0 bases at V and 5 bases at J, with 13 bases in the middle. The CDR3 spans 15 residues. DNA for the CDR3: TGCGCCAGCAGCCAAGATGTCGGAGGTCGGGAGACCCAGTACTTC. Translation gives CASSQDVGGRETQYF.

The chain combines TRBV4-2 with TRBJ2-3; a possible D gene is TRBD2 (6 bases). Trimming removed 3 bases at V and 4 bases at J, with 17 bases between. Germline V lookup: CDR1 LGHNA, CDR2 YNFKEQ. CDR3 size: 16 residues. Here the CDR3 reads CASSQVGRSKSDTQYF. As DNA, the CDR3 is TGTGCCAGCAGCCAGGTGGGGAGGAGTAAGTCAGATACGCAGTATTTT.

This chain joins TRBV5-1 and TRBJ1-2, with a tentative D call TRBD1 (6 bases). This CDR3 has 15 residues. CDR1 is SGHRS, CDR2 YFSETQ, per germline. V lost 4 bases, J lost 6 bases, and 19 bases lay in between. The CDR3 coding sequence is TGCGCCAGCAGCCGAACAGGGATAGGAATAAATGGCTACACCTTC. The encoded protein is CASSRTGIGINGYTF.

The chain recombines TRBV28 with TRBJ1-6, with 7 bases identical to TRBD1. Germline V gene data show CDR1 as MDHEN and CDR2 as SYDVKM. CDR3 length equals 14 residues. J gave up 8 bases and V 3 bases, and 4 bases lay outside the gene matches. CDR3 region: CASSLPQGHSPLHF. Here the CDR3 DNA reads TGTGCCAGCAGTTTGCCACAGGGGCATTCACCCCTCCACTTT.

This clone was seen just once. The chain is built from TRBV9 and TRBJ1-1; TRBD1 matches 10 bases. Looked up from germline, CDR1 is SGDLS and CDR2 is YYNGEE. J was trimmed by 7 bases and V by 3 bases; bases with no gene match: 3. CDR3 length equals 13 residues. The CDR3 spells CASSAGQGREAFF. The CDR3 bases are TGTGCCAGCAGCGCGGGACAGGGGCGTGAAGCTTTCTTT.

The rearrangement joins TRBV7-2 to TRBJ2-1; maybe TRBD2 (5 bases). Germline V lookup: CDR1 SGHTA, CDR2 FQGNSA. This CDR3 region has 15 residues. V shed 6 bases and J shed 7 bases, with 19 bases lying between them. This CDR3 is CASSPEGLALNEQFF. CDR3 coding DNA: TGTGCCAGCAGTCCAGAGGGATTAGCGCTGAATGAGCAGTTCTTC.

CDR3 protein: CASSAPGLAGGRADTQYF. The CDR3 bases are TGTGCCAGCAGCGCGCCGGGACTAGCGGGAGGGAGGGCAGATACGCAGTATTTT. This chain connects TRBV7-3 to TRBJ2-3; 16 bases line up with TRBD2. CDR3 length: 18 amino acids. V lost 5 bases, J lost 4 bases, and 9 bases stayed unmatched. CDR1 SGHTA and CDR2 FQGTGA come from the germline V gene.

The chain employs TRBV5-1 and TRBJ1-2; D might be TRBD1 (5 bases). Trimming took off 1 base at V and 5 bases at J, with 15 bases between the two ends. The germline CDR1 and CDR2 sequences are SGHRS and YFSETQ. This CDR3 contains 15 residues. CDR3 bases: TGCGCCAGCAGCTTGCTGGGAGGGGTATCTTATGGCTACACCTTC. This codes for CASSLLGGVSYGYTF.

This clone was recorded a few times. The rearrangement joins TRBV7-6 to TRBJ2-5; TRBD1 aligns across 8 bases. The CDR3 covers 15 residues. The junction had 10 bases not matched to a gene; V was cut back by 5 bases and J by 5 bases. Germline V gene lookup returns CDR1 SGHVS and CDR2 FNYEAQ. CDR3 sequence: CASSARTGNRETQYF. CDR3 in DNA: TGTGCCAGCAGCGCTCGGACAGGGAACAGGGAGACCCAGTACTTC. Together with reference TRBV7-6 and TRBJ2-5, the CDR3 gives the full variable domain: GAGVSQSPRYKVTKRGQDVALRCDPISGHVSLYWYRQALGQGPEFLTYFNYEAQQDKSGLPNDRFSAERPEGSISTLTIQRTEQRDSAMYRCASSARTGNRETQYFGPGTRLLVL.

This clone is a singleton in its sample. This chain connects TRBV5-1 to TRBJ1-3, with no clear D. Germline-derived CDR1 and CDR2 are SGHRS and YFSETQ. This CDR3 is 15 amino acids long. Between the trimmed V and J ends, which lost 2 bases and 8 bases, there was a span of 17 bases. The CDR3 nucleotides read TGCGCCAGCAGCTTAGGGCCGGGAGAAGCGGACACCATATATTTT. Amino acids: CASSLGPGEADTIYF.

This rearrangement joins TRBV28 to TRBJ1-1; D is undetermined. V was trimmed by 6 bases and J by 4 bases, leaving 12 bases between them. The CDR3 loop spans 13 amino acids. Germline V gene data show CDR1 as MDHEN and CDR2 as SYDVKM. The chain's CDR3 is CASSLVGVTEAFF. The CDR3 DNA follows: TGTGCCAGCAGCCTAGTCGGGGTCACTGAAGCTTTCTTT.